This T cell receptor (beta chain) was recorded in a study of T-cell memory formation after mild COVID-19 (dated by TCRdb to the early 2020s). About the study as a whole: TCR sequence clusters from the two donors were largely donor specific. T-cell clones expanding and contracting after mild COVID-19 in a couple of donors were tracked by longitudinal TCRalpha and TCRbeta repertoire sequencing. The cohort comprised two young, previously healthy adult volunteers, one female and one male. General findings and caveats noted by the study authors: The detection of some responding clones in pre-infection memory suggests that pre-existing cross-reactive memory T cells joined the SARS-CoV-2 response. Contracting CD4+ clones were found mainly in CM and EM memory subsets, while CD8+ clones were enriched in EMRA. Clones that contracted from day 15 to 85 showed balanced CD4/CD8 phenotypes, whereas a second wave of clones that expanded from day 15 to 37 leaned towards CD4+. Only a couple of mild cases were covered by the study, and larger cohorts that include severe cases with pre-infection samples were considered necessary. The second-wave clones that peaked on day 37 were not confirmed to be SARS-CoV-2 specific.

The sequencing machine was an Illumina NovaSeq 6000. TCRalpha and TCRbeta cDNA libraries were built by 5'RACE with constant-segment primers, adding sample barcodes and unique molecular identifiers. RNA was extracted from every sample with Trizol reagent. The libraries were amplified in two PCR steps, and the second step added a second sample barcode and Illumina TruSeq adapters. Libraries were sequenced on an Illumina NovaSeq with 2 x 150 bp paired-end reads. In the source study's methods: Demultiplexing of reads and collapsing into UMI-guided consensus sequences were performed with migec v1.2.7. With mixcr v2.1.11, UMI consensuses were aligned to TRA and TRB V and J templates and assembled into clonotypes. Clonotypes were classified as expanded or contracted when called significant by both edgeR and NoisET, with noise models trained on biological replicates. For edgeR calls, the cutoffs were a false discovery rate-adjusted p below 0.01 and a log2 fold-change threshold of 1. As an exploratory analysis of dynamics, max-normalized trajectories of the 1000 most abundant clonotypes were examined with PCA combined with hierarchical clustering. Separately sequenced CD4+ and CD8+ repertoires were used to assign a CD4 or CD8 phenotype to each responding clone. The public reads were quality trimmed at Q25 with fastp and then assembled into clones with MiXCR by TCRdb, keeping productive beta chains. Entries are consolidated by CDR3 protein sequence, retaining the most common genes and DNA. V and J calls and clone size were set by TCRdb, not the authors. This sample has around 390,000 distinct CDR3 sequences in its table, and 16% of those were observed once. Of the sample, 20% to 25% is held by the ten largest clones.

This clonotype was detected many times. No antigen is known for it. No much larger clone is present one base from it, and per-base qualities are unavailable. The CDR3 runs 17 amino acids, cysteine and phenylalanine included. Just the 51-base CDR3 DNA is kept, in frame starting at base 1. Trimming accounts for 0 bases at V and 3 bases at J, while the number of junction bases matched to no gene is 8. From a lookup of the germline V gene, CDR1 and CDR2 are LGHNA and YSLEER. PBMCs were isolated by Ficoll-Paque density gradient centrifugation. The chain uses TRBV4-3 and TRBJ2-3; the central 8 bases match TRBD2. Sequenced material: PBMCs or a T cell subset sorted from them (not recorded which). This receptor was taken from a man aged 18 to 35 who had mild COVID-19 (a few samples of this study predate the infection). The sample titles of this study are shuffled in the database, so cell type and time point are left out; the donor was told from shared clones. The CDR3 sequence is CASSQDLPGGQTDTQYF. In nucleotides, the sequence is TGCGCCAGCAGCCAAGATCTTCCGGGGGGGCAAACAGATACGCAGTATTTT.